Sequencing of this T cell receptor (beta chain) was carried out in a study of shared clonotypes between healthy human individuals. Looking at the study overall: The donor pool was made up of a couple of women and a few men aged 18 to 49.

Assay: immunoSEQ multiplex PCR; the TCRdb copy retains only in-frame clones and omits some. The sample has 2.5 million or so clones; more than 80% are singletons. V lost 0 bases to trimming and J lost 0 bases, with 8 bases between them. This CDR3 comprises 16 residues. Germline loops: CDR1 SGHTA, CDR2 FQGNSA. Concerning this clone itself: The same CDR3 can be traced to other DNA sequences in this sample.

The receptor comes from a man younger than 35 in good health. The specimen sequenced was naive CD4+ T cells sorted from blood. This sample's subset: CD45RA+ positively selected. J is TRBJ1-4 and V is TRBV7-2; no firm D call. The CDR3: CASSLAGRATNEKLFF. The CDR3 region has the DNA TGTGCCAGCAGCTTAGCAGGGAGGGCAACTAATGAAAAACTGTTTTTT.